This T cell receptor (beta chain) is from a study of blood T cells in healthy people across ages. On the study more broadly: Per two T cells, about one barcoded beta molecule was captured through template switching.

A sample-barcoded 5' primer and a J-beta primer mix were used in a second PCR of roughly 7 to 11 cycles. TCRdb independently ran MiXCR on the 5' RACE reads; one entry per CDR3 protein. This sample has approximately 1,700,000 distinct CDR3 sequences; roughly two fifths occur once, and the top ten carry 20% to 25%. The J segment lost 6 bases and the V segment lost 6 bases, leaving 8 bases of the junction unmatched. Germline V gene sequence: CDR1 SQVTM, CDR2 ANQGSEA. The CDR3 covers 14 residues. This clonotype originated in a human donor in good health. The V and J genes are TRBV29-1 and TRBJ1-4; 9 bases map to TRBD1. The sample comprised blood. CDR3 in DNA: TGCAGCGTGTACACCACAGGGGGCGATGAAAAACTGTTTTTT. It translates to CSVYTTGGDEKLFF.